The rows below give T cell receptor beta chains drawn from one sample of a study of shared clonotypes between healthy human individuals. Data came from immunoSEQ multiplex PCR; TCRdb stores just in-frame clones and leaves some out. Counted here are nearly 1 million clones, around three quarters occurring once; the ten biggest clones make up approximately 1.5%. The source material was memory CD4+ T cells sorted from blood. The receptors were sampled from a man between 18 and 35 years old in good health. Both conserved end residues are part of each CDR3. Fields, in order: clone size, V gene, D gene, J gene, CDR3 protein, CDR3 DNA. The D gene is left open where the match is weak. Clone sizes are given selectively: once, few, many, or a class where the clone is expanded.

-	TRBV6-4	TRBD2	TRBJ2-1	CASSVGTNNEQFF	TGTGCCAGCAGTGTAGGGACTAACAATGAGCAGTTCTTC
-	TRBV30	TRBD1	TRBJ1-2	CAWRTGAGYTF	TGTGCCTGGAGGACAGGGGCTGGCTACACCTTC
-	TRBV5-1	-	TRBJ2-2	CASSLSTGPTGELFF	TGCGCCAGCAGCTTGTCTACGGGCCCGACCGGGGAGCTGTTTTTT
-	TRBV4-1	TRBD2	TRBJ2-1	CASSPGGGAREQFF	TGCGCCAGCAGCCCGGGCGGGGGGGCGCGTGAGCAGTTCTTC
-	TRBV10-3	-	TRBJ2-5	CAISDRGSGETQYF	TGTGCCATCAGTGACAGGGGCTCGGGCGAGACCCAGTACTTC
-	TRBV10-2	-	TRBJ2-7	CASSERRGGITPEQYF	TGCGCCAGCAGTGAGCGTCGGGGCGGAATAACTCCCGAGCAGTACTTC
-	TRBV7-9	-	TRBJ1-1	CASSLPRPEAFF	TGTGCCAGCAGCTTACCTCGGCCTGAAGCTTTCTTT
-	TRBV7-9	-	TRBJ1-1	CASSLASGPWGTEAFF	TGTGCCAGCAGCTTAGCGAGCGGACCCTGGGGCACTGAAGCTTTCTTT
-	TRBV19	-	TRBJ2-3	CASTHGGTDTQYF	TGTGCCAGTACCCACGGGGGCACAGATACGCAGTATTTT
-	TRBV7-3	-	TRBJ2-1	CASSTAVGSSYNEQFF	TGTGCCAGCAGCACAGCCGTGGGAAGCTCCTACAATGAGCAGTTCTTC
-	TRBV4-3	-	TRBJ2-7	CASSQDRSTEQYF	TGCGCCAGCAGCCAAGATCGGTCGACCGAGCAGTACTTC
-	TRBV11-3	-	TRBJ2-5	CASSSRRQMYQETQYF	TGTGCCAGCAGCTCAAGGAGACAGATGTACCAAGAGACCCAGTACTTC
-	TRBV19	-	TRBJ2-5	CASSERGVMETQYF	TGTGCCAGTAGTGAACGAGGGGTCATGGAGACCCAGTACTTC
-	TRBV6-5	-	TRBJ1-2	CASSYRAGFYGYTF	TGTGCCAGCAGTTACCGGGCAGGATTCTATGGCTACACCTTC
-	TRBV2	-	TRBJ1-3	CASSKRGGSGNTIYF	TGTGCCAGCAGCAAACGGGGGGGCTCTGGAAACACCATATATTTT
-	TRBV30	TRBD2	TRBJ2-3	CAWSVSREVAGAKRADTQYF	TGTGCCTGGAGTGTATCTAGAGAGGTAGCGGGGGCGAAACGTGCAGATACGCAGTATTTT
-	TRBV11-3	-	TRBJ2-1	CASSLVASSYNEQFF	TGTGCCAGCAGCTTAGTAGCCAGCTCCTACAATGAGCAGTTCTTC
-	TRBV30	-	TRBJ2-5	CAWTRTQETQYF	TGTGCCTGGACCAGGACCCAAGAGACCCAGTACTTC
-	TRBV6-5	-	TRBJ1-3	CASRPVSSGNTIYF	TGTGCCAGCCGTCCCGTCAGCTCTGGAAACACCATATATTTT
-	TRBV2	-	TRBJ2-2	CASNPDSANTGELFF	TGTGCCAGCAACCCGGACTCAGCGAACACCGGGGAGCTGTTTTTT
once	TRBV4-2	TRBD2	TRBJ2-1	CASSQDPRGGLYNEQFF	TGTGCCAGCAGCCAAGATCCACGGGGGGGCCTCTACAATGAGCAGTTCTTC
-	TRBV5-1	-	TRBJ1-5	CASSPTPNSNQPQHF	TGCGCCAGCAGCCCGACACCTAATAGCAATCAGCCCCAGCATTTT
-	TRBV11-2	-	TRBJ1-2	CASSLVQGRVAYGYTF	TGTGCCAGCAGCTTAGTGCAGGGGCGAGTAGCCTATGGCTACACCTTC
-	TRBV29-1	-	TRBJ2-7	CSVQSSPTGPDEQYF	TGCAGCGTTCAAAGCTCGCCGACAGGTCCCGACGAGCAGTACTTC
-	TRBV18	TRBD2	TRBJ2-2	CASSLLAANTGELFF	TGTGCCAGCTCACTTCTAGCGGCGAACACCGGGGAGCTGTTTTTT
few	TRBV12-5	TRBD1	TRBJ2-1	CASGLAMTGVGYNEQFF	TGTGCTAGTGGTTTGGCGATGACAGGGGTGGGGTACAATGAGCAGTTCTTC
-	TRBV15	-	TRBJ1-4	CATSRRQDNEKLFF	TGTGCCACCAGCCGTCGACAGGACAATGAAAAACTGTTTTTT
-	TRBV28	-	TRBJ1-5	CASRKPTVSNQPQHF	TGTGCCAGCAGGAAACCGACAGTTAGCAATCAGCCCCAGCATTTT
many	TRBV7-2	-	TRBJ2-2	CASSPTQGTTGELFF	TGTGCCAGCAGCCCAACCCAGGGAACCACCGGGGAGCTGTTTTTT
-	TRBV6-1	-	TRBJ1-2	CASSAINMRKTYGYTF	TGTGCCAGCAGTGCGATCAATATGCGAAAGACCTATGGCTACACCTTC
-	TRBV6-1	-	TRBJ2-2	CASSEERGTGLFF	TGTGCCAGCAGTGAAGAGAGAGGGACCGGGCTGTTTTTT
many	TRBV5-4	TRBD1	TRBJ2-1	CASSPDRGQGEQFF	TGTGCCAGCAGCCCGGATAGGGGGCAGGGTGAGCAGTTCTTC
few	TRBV9	TRBD2	TRBJ2-5	CASSVVGGSRETQYF	TGTGCCAGCAGCGTAGTCGGCGGGAGCAGAGAGACCCAGTACTTC
-	TRBV30	-	TRBJ2-7	CAWSVGAPSYEQYF	TGTGCCTGGAGTGTCGGGGCGCCCTCCTACGAGCAGTACTTC
-	TRBV6-1	-	TRBJ1-5	CASSVPEGGGPQHF	TGTGCCAGCAGTGTCCCCGAGGGCGGGGGGCCCCAGCATTTT
few	TRBV27	TRBD1	TRBJ1-2	CASSPGQGGYTF	TGTGCCAGCAGTCCCGGACAGGGTGGCTACACCTTC
-	TRBV30	-	TRBJ1-3	CAWSRGNGNTIYF	TGTGCCTGGAGTCGAGGGAACGGAAACACCATATATTTT
-	TRBV19	TRBD1	TRBJ1-2	CASSIKEGANYGYTF	TGTGCCAGTAGTATAAAAGAGGGGGCAAACTATGGCTACACCTTC
-	TRBV6-5	-	TRBJ1-1	CASSRFTLNTEAFF	TGTGCCAGCAGTCGATTTACATTGAACACTGAAGCTTTCTTT
-	TRBV6-1	-	TRBJ1-5	CASRAAYSNQPQHF	TGTGCCAGCCGGGCGGCATATAGCAATCAGCCCCAGCATTTT
-	TRBV5-6	-	TRBJ1-5	CASSQGLSNQPQHF	TGTGCCAGCAGCCAGGGGCTCAGCAATCAGCCCCAGCATTTT
-	TRBV5-1	TRBD1	TRBJ1-2	CASSLTGDYGYTF	TGCGCCAGCAGCTTGACAGGGGACTATGGCTACACCTTC
few	TRBV28	-	TRBJ1-5	CASTLLLVNQPQHF	TGTGCCAGCACCCTCCTATTAGTGAATCAGCCCCAGCATTTT
-	TRBV19	-	TRBJ1-1	CASTIQIMNTEAFF	TGTGCCAGTACAATACAGATCATGAACACTGAAGCTTTCTTT
few	TRBV28	-	TRBJ2-7	CASSLELPGPYEQYF	TGTGCCAGCAGTTTGGAATTGCCAGGGCCCTACGAGCAGTACTTC
-	TRBV28	-	TRBJ2-5	CALSPGHEETQYF	TGTGCCTTGTCGCCAGGGCATGAGGAGACCCAGTACTTC
-	TRBV6-1	-	TRBJ1-2	CASQGMEANYGYTF	TGTGCCAGTCAGGGGATGGAAGCTAACTATGGCTACACCTTC
-	TRBV28	-	TRBJ1-5	CASSREANSNQPQHF	TGTGCCAGCAGTAGGGAGGCTAATAGCAATCAGCCCCAGCATTTT
-	TRBV6-6	-	TRBJ1-1	CASSYGGRAFF	TGTGCCAGCAGTTACGGTGGTCGGGCTTTCTTT
-	TRBV2	TRBD2	TRBJ2-7	CASSGLAGGSAYEQYF	TGTGCCAGCAGCGGACTAGCGGGGGGGAGCGCCTACGAGCAGTACTTC
-	TRBV29-1	TRBD2	TRBJ2-1	CSVVREAEQFF	TGCAGCGTTGTCCGGGAGGCCGAGCAGTTCTTC
-	TRBV5-6	TRBD2	TRBJ2-1	CASSFLSGISSYNEQFF	TGTGCCAGCAGCTTCCTAAGCGGGATAAGCTCCTACAATGAGCAGTTCTTC
-	TRBV5-8	-	TRBJ2-7	CASRPQEFSYEQYF	TGTGCCAGCAGACCACAGGAGTTCTCCTACGAGCAGTACTTC
-	TRBV5-1	TRBD2	TRBJ2-2	CASSLGFERGLTGELFF	TGCGCCAGCAGCTTGGGATTCGAGCGGGGGCTCACCGGGGAGCTGTTTTTT
-	TRBV6-6	-	TRBJ1-1	CASSYISSNTEAFF	TGTGCCAGCAGTTACATCTCGTCGAACACTGAAGCTTTCTTT
-	TRBV5-4	-	TRBJ2-2	CASSLGTEYTGELFF	TGTGCCAGCAGCTTGGGGACCGAGTACACCGGGGAGCTGTTTTTT
-	TRBV4-1	TRBD2	TRBJ2-7	CASSRQAGGTYEQYF	TGCGCCAGCAGCCGACAAGCGGGGGGTACCTACGAGCAGTACTTC
-	TRBV29-1	-	TRBJ2-2	CSGALKGPGELFF	TGCAGCGGGGCACTTAAAGGGCCCGGGGAGCTGTTTTTT
-	TRBV5-6	TRBD1	TRBJ1-4	CASSISNRGRWEKLFF	TGTGCCAGCAGCATTTCCAACAGGGGGCGTTGGGAAAAACTGTTTTTT
-	TRBV19	-	TRBJ1-5	CASLTGTRSNQPQHF	TGTGCCAGCCTAACGGGGACACGGAGCAATCAGCCCCAGCATTTT